The source of this T cell receptor (beta chain) is a study of T cell responses to AZD1222 COVID-19 vaccine. Note on this clone: Its antigen remains unknown.

Timing groups of about 4 and about 12 weeks for second doses were pooled. The CDR3 sequence is 11 residues long. V dropped 4 bases and J dropped 14 bases, with 14 bases sitting between them. Notes on the study in general: Donors were mostly white British, more females; clonal diversity possibly underestimated. Repertoire sampling was restricted to post-peak T cell response timepoints.

TCRdb's copy holds only in-frame clones and misses some; the assay was immunoSEQ multiplex PCR. The sample has about 160,000 clones; 85% to 95% are singletons. The receptor was derived from an adult who received the AZD1222 COVID-19 vaccine. The rearrangement links TRBV12-3 or TRBV12-4 to TRBJ1-1; TRBD1 is a possible D gene (6 bases). The starting material was peripheral blood, obtained 28 days after the second AZD1222 dose. CDR3 protein: CASSSDRRRFF. CDR3 DNA: TGTGCCAGCAGTTCGGACAGAAGGAGATTCTTT.